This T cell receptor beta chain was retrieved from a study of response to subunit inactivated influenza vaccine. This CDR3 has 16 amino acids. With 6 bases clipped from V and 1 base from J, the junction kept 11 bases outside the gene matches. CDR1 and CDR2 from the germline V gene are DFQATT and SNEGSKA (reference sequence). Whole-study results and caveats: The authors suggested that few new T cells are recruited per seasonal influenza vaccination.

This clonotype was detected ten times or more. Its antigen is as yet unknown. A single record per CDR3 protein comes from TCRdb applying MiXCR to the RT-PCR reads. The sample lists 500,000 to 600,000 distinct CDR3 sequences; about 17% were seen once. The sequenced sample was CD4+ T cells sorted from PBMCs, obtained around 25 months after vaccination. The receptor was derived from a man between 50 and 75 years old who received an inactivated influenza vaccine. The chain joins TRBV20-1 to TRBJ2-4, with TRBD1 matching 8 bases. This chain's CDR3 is CSALDLQGVAKNIQYF. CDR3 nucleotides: TGCAGTGCCCTCGATTTACAGGGGGTGGCCAAAAACATTCAGTACTTC.